The 18 T cell receptor beta chains below were found in one sample sequenced in a study of cytomegalovirus exposure and HLA in healthy donors. The PCR employed 60 Vbeta primers together with 13 Jbeta primers. Sequencing used immunoSEQ multiplex PCR; TCRdb keeps in-frame clones, though not all of them. The table includes around 150,000 clones, around four fifths detected once. Sequencing was performed on PBMCs. The receptors originated from a man aged 25-45 years in good health and CMV-seropositive.

The chain links TRBV5-5 to TRBJ1-2; D is ambiguous. V shed 6 bases and J shed 6 bases, with 18 bases lying between them. The CDR3 is 14 residues long. Germline CDR1 reads SGHKS; CDR2 reads YYEKEE (reference sequence). The CDR3 loop is CASISASGSDGYTF. The CDR3 coding sequence is TGTGCCAGCATCTCGGCCTCTGGGAGCGATGGCTACACCTTC.

The chain carries TRBV27 and TRBJ2-1, with D perhaps matching TRBD2 (5 bases). V was shortened by 3 bases and J by 5 bases, with 17 bases between the two germline ends. This CDR3 is 16 amino acids long. Per the germline V gene, CDR1 is MNHEY and CDR2 is SMNVEV (reference sequence). CDR3 nucleotide sequence: TGTGCCAGCAGTTTGGACCCCTGGACTGGAAACAATGAGCAGTTCTTC. This sequence encodes CASSLDPWTGNNEQFF.

This clone came up a few times. The chain employs TRBV5-4 and TRBJ2-7, with 11 nucleotides matching TRBD2. Germline CDR1 is SGHNT and CDR2 is YYREEE (reference sequence). V lost 0 bases, J lost 7 bases, and 6 bases stayed unmatched. The CDR3 totals 15 residues. CDR3 DNA sequence: TGTGCCAGCAGCTTGGGTCTAGCGGGAGGTGGGGAGCAGTACTTC. The encoded protein is CASSLGLAGGGEQYF. Full variable domain (remainder filled in from reference TRBV5-4 and TRBJ2-7): ETGVTQSPTHLIKTRGQQVTLRCSSQSGHNTVSWYQQALGQGPQFIFQYYREEENGRGNFPPRFSGLQFPNYSSELNVNALELDDSALYLCASSLGLAGGGEQYFGPGTRLTVT.

The CDR3 DNA reads TGTGCCAGCAGCTTAGGGATCTCGCGGAGCACAGATACGCAGTATTTT. It specifies CASSLGISRSTDTQYF. The chain joins TRBV11-2 to TRBJ2-3; D is undetermined. CDR3 length: 16 residues. Germline CDR1 reads SGHAT; CDR2 reads FQNNGV. V was cut by 1 base and J by 0 bases, with 11 bases left in between.

This clone is a singleton in its sample. This chain uses TRBV13 with TRBJ2-1; perhaps TRBD1 as D (7 bases). CDR3 size: 15 residues. Looked up from germline, CDR1 is PRHDT and CDR2 is FYEKMQ (reference sequence). Trimming cost V 5 bases and J 3 bases, with 14 bases left between them. The CDR3 loop reads CASSPGAGGYNEQFF. The CDR3, as DNA: TGTGCCAGCAGCCCGGGGGCAGGGGGCTACAATGAGCAGTTCTTC.

This clone turned up a few times. This chain connects TRBV29-1 to TRBJ2-7; TRBD1 agrees at 9 bases. V trimming: 5 bases; J trimming: 6 bases; junction bases outside the gene matches: 8. CDR3 length: 13 residues. Per germline, CDR1 SQVTM and CDR2 ANQGSEA. Here the CDR3 reads CSVSGQGSLEQYF. The CDR3 DNA follows: TGCAGCGTTTCGGGACAGGGTTCTCTCGAGCAGTACTTC.

J is TRBJ2-7 and V is TRBV9; the D gene is possibly TRBD1 (6 bases). V lost 4 bases, J lost 2 bases, and 13 bases lay in between. The CDR3 covers 14 residues. Germline assignment: CDR1 SGDLS and CDR2 YYNGEE. DNA of the CDR3: TGTGCCAGCAGCTTCGAGGGGGTGCCCTACGAGCAGTACTTC. Protein: CASSFEGVPYEQYF.

The chain couples TRBV6-5 to TRBJ2-2; 8 bases are shared with TRBD1. The CDR3 is made up of 16 amino acids. With V trimmed by 0 bases and J by 4 bases, 4 bases remained unmatched. The germline V gene has CDR1 MNHEY and CDR2 SVGAGI. The CDR3 DNA follows: TGTGCCAGCAGTTACTCTTCAGGGGGCGTCACCGGGGAGCTGTTTTTT. This translates into CASSYSSGGVTGELFF.

In its sample, this clone was seen once. The chain couples TRBV7-8 to TRBJ1-3; D gene unclear. V shed 0 bases and J shed 4 bases, with 7 bases lying between them. In germline, CDR1 is SGHVS, CDR2 FQNEAQ. This CDR3 has 14 residues. CDR3 residues: CASSLAPLGNTIYF. CDR3 bases: TGTGCCAGCAGCTTAGCCCCTTTGGGAAACACCATATATTTT. The variable domain in full, completed from reference TRBV7-8 and TRBJ1-3, reads GAGVSQSPRYKVAKRGQDVALRCDPISGHVSLFWYQQALGQGPEFLTYFQNEAQLDKSGLPSDRFFAERPEGSVSTLKIQRTQQEDSAVYLCASSLAPLGNTIYFGEGSWLTVV.

This chain links TRBV5-4 with TRBJ2-1; tentatively, D is TRBD2 (6 bases). V dropped 4 bases and J dropped 8 bases, with 19 bases sitting between them. CDR3 length equals 15 residues. Germline CDR1 is SGHNT and CDR2 is YYREEE (reference sequence). CDR3 protein: CASSQGTSLMYEQFF. CDR3 bases: TGTGCCAGCAGCCAAGGGACTTCGCTAATGTATGAGCAGTTCTTC.

The J gene is TRBJ1-2, the V gene TRBV6-5; 8 bases align to TRBD1. Unmatched junction bases numbered 7, after V lost 7 bases and J lost 6 bases. The CDR3 spans 13 residues. CDR1 and CDR2 from the germline V gene are MNHEY and SVGAGI. The CDR3 sequence: CASIRTGRNGYTF. The CDR3 DNA sequence: TGTGCCAGCATTCGGACAGGGCGGAATGGCTACACCTTC.

The chain recombines TRBV7-3 with TRBJ1-2; 9 bases align to TRBD1. After removal of 1 base from V and 8 bases from J, the junction contained 2 bases not matched to a gene. Per the germline V gene, CDR1 is SGHTA and CDR2 is FQGTGA. CDR3 length: 13 amino acids. The CDR3 DNA follows: TGTGCCAGCAGCTTAAGGACAGGGGAAGGCTACACCTTC. It encodes CASSLRTGEGYTF. The full variable domain, in which reference TRBV7-3 and TRBJ1-2 provide the parts outside the CDR3, is GAGVSQTPSNKVTEKGKYVELRCDPISGHTALYWYRQSLGQGPEFLIYFQGTGAADDSGLPNDRFFAVRPEGSVSTLKIQRTERGDSAVYLCASSLRTGEGYTFGSGTRLTVV.

The chain combines TRBV11-1 with TRBJ2-7, with D perhaps TRBD2 (5 bases). CDR3 length equals 14 residues. V lost 5 bases, J lost 9 bases, and 20 bases lay in between. Per germline, CDR1 SGHAT and CDR2 FQDESV (reference sequence). The CDR3 DNA is TGTGCCAGCAGCCAAACCGCGGGCCTGGACGGGCAGTACTTC. Protein product: CASSQTAGLDGQYF.

This chain connects TRBV28 to TRBJ1-3; TRBD1 is a possible D gene (5 bases). Trimming cost V 3 bases and J 5 bases, with 14 bases left between them. CDR3 length: 15 amino acids. Germline V gene lookup returns CDR1 MDHEN and CDR2 SYDVKM. CDR3 sequence reads: CASSLFGGERNTIYF. The CDR3 DNA sequence: TGTGCCAGCAGTTTGTTTGGGGGGGAGCGAAACACCATATATTTT.

A few counts support this clone. The chain employs TRBV5-1 and TRBJ1-1; maybe TRBD1 (5 bases). Deletions cut 0 bases from V and 0 bases from J, with 9 bases between. The CDR3 sequence is 15 residues long. Germline values: CDR1 SGHRS, CDR2 YFSETQ. For the CDR3, the DNA is TGCGCCAGCAGCTTGGATCCGACAGTGAACACTGAAGCTTTCTTT. It translates to CASSLDPTVNTEAFF.

The chain has TRBV6-1 and TRBJ2-7, with D perhaps matching TRBD2 (7 bases). Germline V gives CDR1 MNHNS, CDR2 SASEGT. The V end was cut by 2 bases, the J end by 7 bases, with 24 bases between. The CDR3 totals 17 residues. The CDR3 loop reads CASSEWGAGLLGGEQYF. CDR3 DNA sequence: TGTGCCAGCAGTGAATGGGGGGCAGGGCTTCTCGGGGGGGAGCAGTACTTC.

The rearrangement uses TRBV25-1 and TRBJ1-2, with no clear D. The CDR3 runs to 15 residues. Trimming left V 4 bases short and J 1 base short, with 13 bases between. CDR1 and CDR2 from the germline V gene are MGHDK and SYGVNS. CDR3 protein: CASSGIDMYNYGYTF. DNA for the CDR3: TGTGCCAGCAGTGGGATCGACATGTATAACTATGGCTACACCTTC.

J is TRBJ1-6 and V is TRBV4-1; 10 bases match TRBD1. CDR3 length: 18 residues. Germline assignment: CDR1 MGHRA and CDR2 YSYEKL. The ends lost 3 bases at V and 1 base at J; junction bases unmatched: 6. The CDR3 is CASSQRDRGTSYNSPLHF. In DNA form, the CDR3 reads TGCGCCAGCAGCCAGAGGGACAGGGGAACGTCCTATAATTCACCCCTCCACTTT.